These 15 T cell receptor beta chains originate from one sample sequenced in a study of memory CD4+ T cells and cytomegalovirus serostatus. The data were produced by immunoSEQ multiplex PCR, yet TCRdb's version contains in-frame clones alone and is incomplete. The sample lists approximately 56,000 clones; roughly 82% were seen once. The sort gate was single viable CD3+CD4+CD8-CD45RO+ cells for memory CD4+ T cells. The sequenced material came from memory CD4+ T cells from blood. These TCRs come from an adult in good health and CMV-seronegative.

The rearrangement joins TRBV6-5 to TRBJ2-2, with D unclear. CDR1 is MNHEY, CDR2 SVGAGI, per germline. This CDR3 has 13 residues. V lost 7 bases and J lost 2, with 8 bases in between. CDR3 coding DNA: TGTGCCAGCACACAACCAAACACCGGGGAGCTGTTTTTT. Encoded protein: CASTQPNTGELFF.

V gene TRBV27 combines with J gene TRBJ1-5; D gene unclear. In germline, CDR1 is MNHEY, CDR2 SMNVEV (reference sequence). Trimming left V 5 bases short and J 3 bases short, with 11 bases between. This CDR3 contains 14 residues. The CDR3 sequence is CASSLHRSNQPQHF. The DNA of the CDR3 is TGTGCCAGCAGTCTCCACAGATCCAATCAGCCCCAGCATTTT.

The J gene is TRBJ1-4, the V gene TRBV4-3; unclear D gene. V was trimmed by 0 bases and J by 5 bases, leaving 19 bases between them. Germline CDR1 and CDR2: LGHNA and YSLEER. This CDR3 comprises 18 residues. CDR3 sequence: CASSQDPVKASGNEKLFF. The CDR3, as DNA: TGCGCCAGCAGCCAAGACCCAGTCAAGGCGTCGGGAAATGAAAAACTGTTTTTT.

The chain joins TRBV9 to TRBJ2-3, with 8 bases fitting TRBD2. This CDR3 has 16 amino acids. The V segment lost 0 bases and the J segment 2 bases; nucleotides outside the gene matches: 5. The germline V gene encodes CDR1 SGDLS and CDR2 YYNGEE. CDR3 region: CASSVEAGVYTDTQYF. The CDR3 coding sequence is TGTGCCAGCAGCGTAGAAGCGGGGGTGTACACAGATACGCAGTATTTT.

The chain links TRBV14 to TRBJ2-3; D is perhaps TRBD1 or TRBD2 (6 bases each). The germline V gene encodes CDR1 SGHDN and CDR2 FVKESK. The CDR3 runs to 14 residues. The V and J ends lost 2 bases and 12 bases respectively, with 18 bases between them. This CDR3 reads CASSQNRAIAVQYF. In DNA, the CDR3 is TGTGCCAGCAGCCAAAACAGGGCAATAGCGGTTCAGTATTTT.

This rearrangement joins TRBV5-4 to TRBJ2-2, with D maybe TRBD1 (5 bases). The CDR3 loop spans 16 amino acids. Deletions cut 0 bases from V and 2 bases from J, with 11 bases between. Germline V CDR1 and CDR2: SGHNT, YYREEE (reference sequence). The CDR3: CASSLAPGLNTGELFF. The CDR3, as DNA: TGTGCCAGCAGCTTGGCCCCAGGGTTAAACACCGGGGAGCTGTTTTTT.

V is TRBV11-2 and J is TRBJ1-6; 7 bases match TRBD1. The CDR3 loop spans 15 amino acids. Germline CDR1 is SGHAT and CDR2 is FQNNGV. The J segment lost 3 bases and the V segment lost 3 bases, leaving 2 bases of the junction unmatched. The CDR3 coding sequence is TGTGCCAGCAGCTTGGGACAGAGCTATAATTCACCCCTCCACTTT. This translates into CASSLGQSYNSPLHF. The full variable domain, in which reference TRBV11-2 and TRBJ1-6 provide the parts outside the CDR3, is EAGVAQSPRYKIIEKRQSVAFWCNPISGHATLYWYQQILGQGPKLLIQFQNNGVVDDSQLPKDRFSAERLKGVDSTLKIQPAKLEDSAVYLCASSLGQSYNSPLHFGNGTRLTVT.

V and J are TRBV5-4 and TRBJ1-2; no definite D call. Germline loops: CDR1 SGHNT, CDR2 YYREEE (reference sequence). The CDR3 is 14 amino acids. The germline V and J ends were trimmed by 4 bases and 1 base, with 11 bases remaining between them. CDR3 sequence reads: CASSPREDNYGYTF. CDR3 DNA sequence: TGTGCCAGCAGCCCCCGGGAGGATAACTATGGCTACACCTTC.

This clone occurred a few times. The chain is built from TRBV5-6 and TRBJ1-6, with unresolved D. This CDR3 is 12 amino acids long. Germline CDR1 SGHDT, CDR2 YYEEEE. Between the trimmed V and J ends, which lost 5 bases and 8 bases, there was a span of 8 bases. The CDR3 region has the DNA TGTGCCAGCAGTCGATTGGATTCACCCCTCCACTTT. Translated: CASSRLDSPLHF.

V usage is TRBV30 and J usage is TRBJ1-5; D uncertain. Germline-derived CDR1 and CDR2 are GTSNPN and SVGIG (reference sequence). The CDR3 contains 16 residues. V shed 0 bases and J shed 0 bases, with 12 bases lying between them. CDR3 bases: TGTGCCTGGAGTGTACGGAGGACTTATAGCAATCAGCCCCAGCATTTT. This gives the protein CAWSVRRTYSNQPQHF.

The chain uses TRBV4-3 and TRBJ1-6; tentative D call: TRBD1 (6 bases). This CDR3 has 14 amino acids. V was cut by 4 bases and J by 7 bases, with 11 bases left in between. The germline CDR1 and CDR2 sequences are LGHNA and YSLEER. The CDR3 DNA is TGCGCCAGCAGCCCAGGGGTGGGGAATTCACCCCTCCACTTT. Translating it yields CASSPGVGNSPLHF.

This chain connects TRBV10-3 to TRBJ1-1; D remains ambiguous. This CDR3 region has 11 residues. Germline lookup yields CDR1 ENHRY and CDR2 SYGVKD. V dropped 1 base and J dropped 11 bases, with 8 bases sitting between them. The CDR3 protein is CAISEWGMAFF. DNA for the CDR3: TGTGCCATCAGTGAGTGGGGAATGGCTTTCTTT.

This chain connects TRBV29-1 to TRBJ1-5; no clear D. This CDR3 spans 13 amino acids. V was pared by 2 bases and J by 1 base, with 6 bases between. From germline, CDR1 is SQVTM and CDR2 ANQGSEA. CDR3 sequence (DNA): TGCAGCGTTGAATTGGGGAGCAATCAGCCCCAGCATTTT. Translated: CSVELGSNQPQHF.

This sequence joins TRBV28 and TRBJ2-5, with D possibly matching TRBD2 (7 bases). V dropped 2 bases and J dropped 7 bases, with 11 bases sitting between them. CDR1 MDHEN and CDR2 SYDVKM come from the germline V gene. The CDR3 contains 13 residues. Written as DNA, the CDR3 is TGTGCCAGCAGTTTACGGGGGGCGAGGACCCAGTACTTC. Its translation: CASSLRGARTQYF.

The chain recombines TRBV28 with TRBJ1-5; D not certain. From germline, CDR1 is MDHEN and CDR2 SYDVKM. The CDR3 has 13 residues. V was trimmed by 8 bases and J by 4 bases, leaving 12 bases between them. CDR3: CASLGFRNQPQHF. The CDR3 DNA sequence: TGTGCCAGCCTCGGATTTAGGAATCAGCCCCAGCATTTT.